This T cell receptor (beta chain) was recorded in a study of blood T cells in healthy people across ages. Regarding the study as a whole: The authors considered diversity estimates from one million T cells to be underestimates. While age rose, TCR beta diversity per million T cells dropped in a roughly linear way.

For this clonotype: No antigen is known for it.

Per sample, no less than 6 micrograms of total RNA were extracted. The second PCR ran roughly 6 to 11 cycles with a sample-barcoded 5' primer and J-beta primers. Tagging of each cDNA molecule was performed by a template-switch adaptor with 12 random nucleotides. TCRdb redid the calling of the 5' RACE reads with MiXCR, one entry per CDR3 protein. The data show approximately 1,700,000 distinct CDR3 sequences, with around 40% seen just once and under 30% held by the top ten. V was pared by 2 bases and J by 1 base, with 5 bases between. The germline CDR1 and CDR2 sequences are MNHEY and SVGAGI. This CDR3 has 14 residues.

The TCR originated in a human donor in good health. The chain employs TRBV6-5 and TRBJ2-2, with no clear D. Sequencing input: blood. CDR3 protein: CASSYRENTGELFF. DNA of the CDR3: TGTGCCAGCAGTTACAGGGAGAACACCGGGGAGCTGTTTTTT.